The 24 T cell receptor beta chains in this list originate from one sample, sequenced in a study of T cell repertoires in ileal Crohn's disease. Method: immunoSEQ multiplex PCR; TCRdb's copy keeps in-frame clones and lacks some. The sample has around 15,000 clones; approximately 87% are singletons. The specimen sequenced was ileal tissue. The source is an adult with Crohn's disease.

The chain has TRBV11-1 and TRBJ1-1, with 8 bases aligning to TRBD1. J lost 1 base, V lost 3 bases, and 4 bases had no gene match. This CDR3 is 15 amino acids long. Germline V gene sequence: CDR1 SGHAT, CDR2 FQDESV (reference sequence). This CDR3 is CASSFVQGGNTEAFF. In DNA, the CDR3 is TGTGCCAGCAGCTTCGTACAGGGGGGGAACACTGAAGCTTTCTTT.

In its sample, this clone was seen once. The chain has TRBV6-5 and TRBJ2-5; TRBD1 matches at 7 bases. After removal of 4 bases from V and 9 bases from J, the junction contained 8 bases not matched to a gene. This CDR3 is 13 amino acids long. Germline CDR1 MNHEY, CDR2 SVGAGI. CDR3 sequence reads: CASSSTGTAAQYF. Written as DNA, the CDR3 is TGTGCCAGCAGTTCGACCGGGACAGCGGCCCAGTACTTC.

The CDR3 region is CASSLPGQGVLNTEAFF. The CDR3, as DNA: TGTGCCAGCAGCTTGCCGGGACAGGGGGTCCTGAACACTGAAGCTTTCTTT. This sequence joins TRBV5-5 and TRBJ1-1, with TRBD1 matching over 11 bases. The CDR3 contains 17 residues. The V segment lost 1 base and the J segment 0 bases; nucleotides outside the gene matches: 5. Germline V gene data show CDR1 as SGHKS and CDR2 as YYEKEE (reference sequence).

The rearrangement uses TRBV19 and TRBJ1-1; a possible D gene is TRBD1 (5 bases). The CDR3 runs to 17 residues. The germline V gene encodes CDR1 LNHDA and CDR2 SQIVND (reference sequence). Between the trimmed V and J ends, which lost 1 base and 0 bases, there was a span of 15 bases. This chain's CDR3 is CASSIVRGTHMNTEAFF. In DNA form, the CDR3 reads TGTGCCAGTAGTATAGTCCGGGGGACCCACATGAACACTGAAGCTTTCTTT.

The count of this clone is one. The genes are TRBV5-5 and TRBJ1-1, with unresolved D. This CDR3 contains 15 residues. Germline-derived CDR1 and CDR2 are SGHKS and YYEKEE (reference sequence). V was trimmed by 5 bases and J by 2 bases, leaving 16 bases between them. For the CDR3, the DNA is TGTGCCAGCAGGAATTCAGGTGCAGGAAACACTGAAGCTTTCTTT. It translates to CASRNSGAGNTEAFF.

J is TRBJ2-7 and V is TRBV29-1, with TRBD1 matching 9 bases. Germline loops: CDR1 SQVTM, CDR2 ANQGSEA. The CDR3 has 12 residues. V trimming: 6 bases; J trimming: 4 bases; junction bases outside the gene matches: 4. For the CDR3, the DNA is TGCAGCGTAAGGGGACAGGGTTACGAGCAGTACTTC. This sequence encodes CSVRGQGYEQYF.

The rearrangement uses TRBV5-1 and TRBJ2-2; 7 bases are shared with TRBD1. CDR3 length: 15 residues. Trimming took 4 bases from V and 1 from J; bases not matched to a gene: 4. The germline CDR1 and CDR2 sequences are SGHRS and YFSETQ. In DNA form, the CDR3 reads TGCGCCAGCAGCGGAAGGACAGGGAACACCGGGGAGCTGTTTTTT. It translates to CASSGRTGNTGELFF.

The chain recombines TRBV11-1 with TRBJ1-1, with D possibly being TRBD1 (5 bases). Trimming pared 7 bases from V and 4 bases from J, leaving 13 bases between. This CDR3 is 13 amino acids long. Germline V CDR1 and CDR2: SGHAT, FQDESV (reference sequence). This CDR3 is CASIIAGGTEAFF. The CDR3 DNA reads as TGTGCCAGCATTATCGCCGGGGGCACTGAAGCTTTCTTT.

This sequence joins TRBV9 and TRBJ2-7; 10 bases map to TRBD1. Germline lookup yields CDR1 SGDLS and CDR2 YYNGEE. CDR3 length: 15 amino acids. V lost 3 bases, J lost 4 bases, and 7 bases stayed unmatched. The CDR3 here is CASSAPDRGKYEQYF. The DNA for the CDR3 is TGTGCCAGCAGCGCTCCGGACAGGGGGAAATACGAGCAGTACTTC. Complete variable domain (other parts from reference TRBV9 and TRBJ2-7): DSGVTQTPKHLITATGQRVTLRCSPRSGDLSVYWYQQSLDQGLQFLIQYYNGEERAKGNILERFSAQQFPDLHSELNLSSLELGDSALYFCASSAPDRGKYEQYFGPGTRLTVT.

The chain joins TRBV7-2 to TRBJ1-1; 9 bases fit TRBD1. J gave up 7 bases and V 3 bases, and 3 bases lay outside the gene matches. The CDR3 totals 13 residues. Germline CDR1 and CDR2: SGHTA and FQGNSA. CDR3 nucleotides: TGTGCCAGCAGCTTCCCGGACAGGGGTGAAGCTTTCTTT. It translates to CASSFPDRGEAFF.

The genes are TRBV7-9 and TRBJ2-1, with D perhaps matching TRBD1 (6 bases). This CDR3 is 15 amino acids long. Trimming stripped 2 bases from V and 6 bases from J, with 14 bases between. Germline V gene data show CDR1 as SEHNR and CDR2 as FQNEAQ (reference sequence). CDR3 nucleotide sequence: TGTGCCAGCAGCTTATTGGCAGGGGCTGGCAATGAGCAGTTCTTC. This translates into CASSLLAGAGNEQFF.

The rearrangement links TRBV19 to TRBJ1-4; D unresolved. The ends were cut back, 5 bases at V and 11 bases at J, with 9 bases in the middle. The germline V gene encodes CDR1 LNHDA and CDR2 SQIVND (reference sequence). CDR3 size: 11 residues. CDR3: CASSSSVKLFF. In nucleotides, the CDR3 is TGTGCCAGTAGTTCCTCGGTGAAACTGTTTTTT. Full variable domain (missing parts from reference TRBV19 and TRBJ1-4): DGGITQSPKYLFRKEGQNVTLSCEQNLNHDAMYWYRQDPGQGLRLIYYSQIVNDFQKGDIAEGYSVSREKKESFPLTVTSAQKNPTAFYLCASSSSVKLFFGSGTQLSVL.

The CDR3 nucleotides are TGTGCCAGCAGCTCCCGGGACAGCCAAGAGACCCAGTACTTC. Protein sequence: CASSSRDSQETQYF. The chain is built from TRBV9 and TRBJ2-5, with 7 bases lining up with TRBD1. The germline gives CDR1 SGDLS, CDR2 YYNGEE. J lost 1 base, V lost 4 bases, and 4 bases had no gene match. This CDR3 has 14 residues.

The chain carries TRBV13 and TRBJ1-6; D gene uncertain. The CDR3 loop spans 13 amino acids. Germline-derived CDR1 and CDR2 are PRHDT and FYEKMQ (reference sequence). V was pared by 3 bases and J by 10 bases, with 10 bases between. This CDR3 reads CASSFGVQSPLHF. DNA of the CDR3: TGTGCCAGCAGCTTCGGTGTTCAATCACCCCTCCACTTT.

The V and J genes are TRBV7-6 and TRBJ2-5; D gene ambiguous. CDR3 size: 13 residues. Trimming removed 1 base at V and 5 bases at J, with 8 bases between. CDR1 is SGHVS and CDR2 is FNYEAQ in the germline V gene. The CDR3 loop reads CASSLDGLETQYF. CDR3 DNA sequence: TGTGCCAGCAGCTTAGACGGGTTGGAGACCCAGTACTTC.

The chain employs TRBV5-4 and TRBJ2-3; D remains ambiguous. V lost 0 bases and J 0 bases, leaving 8 bases between the germline ends. Germline lookup yields CDR1 SGHNT and CDR2 YYREEE (reference sequence). This CDR3 comprises 15 residues. DNA for the CDR3: TGTGCCAGCAGCTTGGATATATTCAGCACAGATACGCAGTATTTT. Protein product: CASSLDIFSTDTQYF.

The chain employs TRBV27 and TRBJ1-1, with unresolved D. The CDR3 consists of 17 residues. Germline CDR1 and CDR2: MNHEY and SMNVEV (reference sequence). Trimming pared 4 bases from V and 0 bases from J, leaving 18 bases between. CDR3 residues: CASSSGRAWVMNTEAFF. The CDR3 coding sequence is TGTGCCAGCAGTTCCGGGAGGGCGTGGGTAATGAACACTGAAGCTTTCTTT.

This chain uses TRBV6-1 with TRBJ1-5; 7 positions agree with TRBD1. CDR1 and CDR2 from the germline V gene are MNHNS and SASEGT. The ends lost 4 bases at V and 4 bases at J; junction bases unmatched: 4. The CDR3 length is 14 residues. As DNA, the CDR3 is TGTGCCAGCAGTGCCTTACAGGGGAATCAGCCCCAGCATTTT. Encoded protein: CASSALQGNQPQHF.

The chain has TRBV4-2 and TRBJ2-7; D uncertain. Trimming pared 4 bases from V and 2 bases from J, leaving 15 bases between. This CDR3 is built from 15 residues. In germline, CDR1 is LGHNA, CDR2 YNFKEQ. The CDR3 DNA sequence: TGTGCCAGCAGCCCCCAGAATAGCAGAGCCTACGAGCAGTACTTC. Amino acid sequence: CASSPQNSRAYEQYF.

This clone is a singleton in its sample. V gene TRBV27 combines with J gene TRBJ2-7; the match to TRBD1 covers 7 bases. The CDR3 spans 13 residues. V lost 4 bases and J lost 2; bases outside the gene matches: 2. Germline CDR1 MNHEY, CDR2 SMNVEV (reference sequence). DNA of the CDR3: TGTGCCAGCAGTTCACAGGGGCCCTACGAGCAGTACTTC. Protein sequence: CASSSQGPYEQYF.

This clone was counted a single time. The J gene is TRBJ2-7, the V gene TRBV5-1, with 7 bases lining up with TRBD1. Germline V gives CDR1 SGHRS, CDR2 YFSETQ. The V and J ends lost 4 bases and 0 bases, in that order; junction bases with no gene match: 10. CDR3 length equals 16 residues. The CDR3 loop is CASSPDGTVFSYEQYF. The CDR3 DNA follows: TGCGCCAGCAGCCCAGATGGGACAGTTTTCTCCTACGAGCAGTACTTC.

The V call is TRBV30, the J call TRBJ1-1, with D possibly matching TRBD1 (5 bases). V was clipped by 3 bases and J by 3 bases, with 17 bases between them. From germline, CDR1 is GTSNPN and CDR2 SVGIG (reference sequence). The CDR3 consists of 15 residues. The CDR3 loop reads CAWSGERGGDTEAFF. CDR3 in DNA: TGTGCCTGGAGCGGAGAACGGGGGGGAGACACTGAAGCTTTCTTT.

The gene calls are TRBV6-5 and TRBJ2-7; 15 nucleotides match TRBD2. CDR3 length: 15 residues. Germline CDR1 is MNHEY and CDR2 is SVGAGI. The ends lost 7 bases at V and 2 bases at J; junction bases unmatched: 3. The CDR3 region has the DNA TGTGCCAGCACCAGGACTAGCGGGGGGGCCTACGAGCAGTACTTC. It codes for CASTRTSGGAYEQYF.

V is TRBV10-3 and J is TRBJ1-4; 10 bases match TRBD1. The CDR3 length is 14 residues. CDR1 is ENHRY and CDR2 is SYGVKD in the germline V gene. After removal of 4 bases from V and 7 bases from J, the junction contained 3 bases not matched to a gene. CDR3 in amino acids: CAISGTGGGEKLFF. The CDR3 DNA reads TGTGCCATCAGTGGGACAGGGGGAGGTGAAAAACTGTTTTTT.